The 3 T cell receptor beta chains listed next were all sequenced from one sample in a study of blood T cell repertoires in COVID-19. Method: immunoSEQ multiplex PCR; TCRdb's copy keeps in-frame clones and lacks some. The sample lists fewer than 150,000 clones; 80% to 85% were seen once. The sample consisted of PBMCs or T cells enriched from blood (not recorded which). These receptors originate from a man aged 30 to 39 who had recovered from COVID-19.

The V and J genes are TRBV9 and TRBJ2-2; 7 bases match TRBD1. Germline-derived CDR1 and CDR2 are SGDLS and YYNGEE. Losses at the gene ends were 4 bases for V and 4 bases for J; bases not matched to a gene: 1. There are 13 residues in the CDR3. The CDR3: CASSWTGTGELFF. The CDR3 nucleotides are TGTGCCAGCAGCTGGACAGGCACCGGGGAGCTGTTTTTT.

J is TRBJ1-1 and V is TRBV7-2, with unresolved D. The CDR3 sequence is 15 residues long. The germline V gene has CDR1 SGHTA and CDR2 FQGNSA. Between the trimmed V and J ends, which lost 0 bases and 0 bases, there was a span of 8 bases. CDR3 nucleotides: TGTGCCAGCAGCTTAGCGCGCATCATGAACACTGAAGCTTTCTTT. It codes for CASSLARIMNTEAFF.

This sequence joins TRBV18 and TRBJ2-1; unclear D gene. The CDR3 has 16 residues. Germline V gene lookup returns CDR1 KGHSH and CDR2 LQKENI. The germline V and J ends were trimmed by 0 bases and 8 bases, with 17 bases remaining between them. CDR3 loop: CASSPPNVQAGHEQFF. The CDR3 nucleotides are TGTGCCAGCTCACCACCCAACGTCCAGGCAGGCCATGAGCAGTTCTTC.